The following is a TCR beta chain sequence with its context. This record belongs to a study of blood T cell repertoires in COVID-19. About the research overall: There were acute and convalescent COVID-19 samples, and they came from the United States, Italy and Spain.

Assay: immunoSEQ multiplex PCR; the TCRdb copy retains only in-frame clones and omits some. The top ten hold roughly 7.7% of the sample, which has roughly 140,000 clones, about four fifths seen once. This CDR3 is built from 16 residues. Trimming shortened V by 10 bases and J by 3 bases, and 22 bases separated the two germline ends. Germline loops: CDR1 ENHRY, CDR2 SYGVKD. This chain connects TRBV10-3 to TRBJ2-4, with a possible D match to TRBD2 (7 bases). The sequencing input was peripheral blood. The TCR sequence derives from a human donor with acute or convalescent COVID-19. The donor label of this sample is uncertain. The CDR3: CATWGGMGSGKNIQYF. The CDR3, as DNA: TGTGCCACCTGGGGGGGCATGGGTTCGGGCAAAAACATTCAGTACTTC.